These T cell receptor beta chains were read from a single sample in a study of T cell changes during pregnancy in multiple sclerosis. This table comes from immunoSEQ multiplex PCR, and its TCRdb copy is limited to in-frame clones, with some not included. This table has approximately 100,000 clones, 90% to 95% appearing once. Material: peripheral blood, obtained in the third trimester of pregnancy. The receptor source for this set is a female donor with multiple sclerosis, enrolled in a pregnancy study. CDR3s leave out the opening cysteine and the closing phenylalanine or tryptophan.

V gene	J gene	CDR3 protein
TRBV14	TRBJ2-1	ASSQVFNEQF
TRBV21-1	TRBJ2-3	ASSKRGFSGRRSVADTQY
TRBV7-8	TRBJ2-7	ASSPTGQGAGQY
TRBV5-6	TRBJ2-3	ASSVLDRLGRTDTQY
TRBV9	TRBJ2-7	ASSVGGLAGEQY
TRBV7-9	TRBJ2-1	ASSFLLGLENEQF
TRBV7-8	TRBJ2-7	ASSPGGRAPYEQY
TRBV11-2	TRBJ2-1	ASSSGTEQF
TRBV28	TRBJ2-7	ASSLSSGRAVKIYEQY
TRBV7-2	TRBJ2-2	ASSTRSGNTGELF
TRBV5-4	TRBJ2-7	ASSLGAVGSRSYEQY
TRBV11-3	TRBJ2-5	ASSLGGPGETQY
TRBV5-4	TRBJ2-6	ASSITGTGANVLT
TRBV7-2	TRBJ2-7	ASSQISSYEQY
TRBV28	TRBJ2-5	ASSLGREWRETQY
TRBV7-9	TRBJ1-4	ASSLVVGPANEKLF
TRBV27	TRBJ2-1	ASSLGGNEQF
TRBV10-3	TRBJ1-1	AISESGGNTEAF
TRBV7-5	TRBJ1-2	ARRLNGPITGQANYGYT
TRBV6-5	TRBJ2-5	ASSEDAGVGTQY
TRBV6-1	TRBJ2-3	ASSPSATDTQY
TRBV28	TRBJ2-7	ASSQRQSNYEQY
TRBV10-3	TRBJ2-5	AISEPGLVRETQY
TRBV2	TRBJ2-5	ASGGVAQVETQY
TRBV18	TRBJ2-7	ASSPGTGAPEY
TRBV18	TRBJ2-7	ASSITGLPRSYEQY
TRBV13	TRBJ2-3	ASSPWTSGTDTQY
TRBV5-1	TRBJ2-5	ASSPGDRSQETQY
TRBV28	TRBJ1-1	ASSLIRANTEAF
TRBV6-5	TRBJ2-3	ASSYDPGTDTQY
TRBV6-1	TRBJ1-3	ASSAYGVGAYSGNTIY
TRBV5-1	TRBJ2-5	ASSLGQGAPGETQY
TRBV9	TRBJ2-5	ASSVATLETQY
TRBV29-1	TRBJ2-1	SPMTSGSTNEQF
TRBV11-2	TRBJ2-7	ASSLEPGTSGTYEQY
TRBV2	TRBJ2-7	ASRLTAYEQY
TRBV5-4	TRBJ2-1	ASSPGTGGDNEQF
TRBV5-1	TRBJ1-2	ASSLGPTGGWDGYT
TRBV29-1	TRBJ2-1	SVQTLAGAYNEQF
TRBV7-9	TRBJ1-5	ASSLESVGRGSNQPQH
TRBV5-4	TRBJ2-7	ASSLDGRDYEQY
TRBV7-9	TRBJ2-1	ASSSRSGSSYNEQF
TRBV4-1	TRBJ2-1	ASSQGLSGTPSYSYNEQF
TRBV7-5	TRBJ2-6	ARSLRFSGANVLT
TRBV29-1	TRBJ2-7	SVSHRDRAYEQY
TRBV11-2	TRBJ2-7	ASSLERVSYEQY
TRBV6-6	TRBJ2-7	ASTPAGAYEQY
TRBV21-1	TRBJ1-5	ASSTYRGDNQPQH
TRBV7-8	TRBJ2-1	ASSLPSAGGDTPNEQF
TRBV2	TRBJ2-7	ASSEGSGRYEQY
TRBV29-1	TRBJ2-1	SVTGSGPGDEQF
TRBV30	TRBJ1-5	AWILTRTANQPQH
TRBV19	TRBJ2-1	ASKRDLTDEQF
TRBV28	TRBJ1-4	ASSRTTGYEKLF
TRBV4-1	TRBJ2-7	ASSQERGETYEQY
TRBV2	TRBJ2-7	ASSDLGRGKGLGAYEQY
TRBV4-2	TRBJ2-5	ASSQDIGGSETQY
TRBV6-1	TRBJ2-3	ASRPDNLHTDTQY